What follows are 6 T cell receptor beta chains derived from one specimen sequenced in a study of blood T cell repertoires in COVID-19. Assay used: immunoSEQ multiplex PCR; TCRdb lists only in-frame clones, some missing. The sample lists some 100,000 clones; roughly 85% were seen once. Sequencing was performed on peripheral blood. The source of these receptors is a woman aged 55-69 years with acute or convalescent COVID-19.

The rearrangement uses TRBV24-1 and TRBJ2-3; TRBD2 matches at 7 bases. The CDR3 contains 15 residues. Trimming removed 4 bases from V and 1 base from J; junction bases left unmatched: 4. The germline V gene has CDR1 KGHDR and CDR2 SFDVKD. The CDR3 reads CATSDSSGGTDTQYF. CDR3 in DNA: TGTGCCACCAGTGACTCCAGCGGGGGCACAGATACGCAGTATTTT.

The V call is TRBV5-1, the J call TRBJ2-2, with TRBD1 matching 9 bases. Trimming took 4 bases from V and 3 from J; bases not matched to a gene: 4. The CDR3 contains 15 residues. The germline gives CDR1 SGHRS, CDR2 YFSETQ. Here the CDR3 reads CASSAWTGDTGELFF. The CDR3 nucleotides are TGCGCCAGCAGCGCCTGGACAGGGGACACCGGGGAGCTGTTTTTT.

V and J are TRBV28 and TRBJ2-5; TRBD2 agrees at 8 bases. V shed 3 bases, J shed 3 bases, and the junction held 15 bases outside the gene matches. Looked up from germline, CDR1 is MDHEN and CDR2 is SYDVKM. There are 18 residues in the CDR3. This CDR3 is CASSFLIGAGGHKETQYF. In DNA form, the CDR3 reads TGTGCCAGCAGTTTTTTGATTGGGGCGGGGGGCCATAAAGAGACCCAGTACTTC.

The V call is TRBV6-1, the J call TRBJ1-2; 8 nucleotides match TRBD1. The V segment lost 2 bases and the J segment 12 bases; nucleotides outside the gene matches: 2. CDR1 MNHNS and CDR2 SASEGT come from the germline V gene. The CDR3 spans 11 residues. CDR3 loop: CASSEQGADTF. The CDR3 DNA reads as TGTGCCAGCAGTGAACAGGGGGCTGACACCTTC.

The gene calls are TRBV7-9 and TRBJ1-3, with TRBD1 identical over 8 bases. V was pared by 2 bases and J by 7 bases, with 1 base of the junction left unmatched. This CDR3 comprises 13 residues. Germline values: CDR1 SEHNR, CDR2 FQNEAQ (reference sequence). The CDR3 is CASSLQGANTIYF. DNA of the CDR3: TGTGCCAGCAGCTTACAGGGGGCCAACACCATATATTTT.

The table lists this clone with a few counts. The J gene is TRBJ2-2, the V gene TRBV11-3, with D possibly matching TRBD2 (5 bases). The V end was cut by 4 bases, the J end by 6 bases, with 6 bases between. Germline V lookup: CDR1 SGHNT, CDR2 YENEEA. The CDR3 runs to 12 residues. This chain's CDR3 is CASSSEAGELFF. CDR3 in DNA: TGTGCCAGCAGCTCGGAGGCCGGGGAGCTGTTTTTT.